The entry below describes one T cell receptor beta chain. Its antigen is not known. The sample is drawn from a study of T cells after yellow fever vaccination. Study overall: The authors prepared low-cell-number fractions using SMART-Seq v4 Ultra Low Input. Broader study findings: FACS-sorted repertoires could harbor abundant contaminating bulk-population clonotypes. Post-booster samples contained most primary-vaccination clones (around 96% CD4, about 85% CD8).

This CDR3 has 14 amino acids. Germline V gene data show CDR1 as SGHRS and CDR2 as YFSETQ. The V end lost 0 bases, the J end lost 5 bases, and 10 bases lay between the germline ends. TCR cDNA was made by 5'RACE template switching, adding a universal primer site and UMIs. TCRdb re-called the 5' RACE reads with MiXCR, one entry per CDR3 protein. In the table there are around 300,000 distinct CDR3 sequences, 3.5% to 5% of which are singletons. The sample here was PBMCs, taken 15 days after the yellow fever booster vaccination. This clonotype originated in a man aged 18 to 30 who received the YFV17D yellow fever vaccine. The chain is built from TRBV5-1 and TRBJ2-3, with D possibly being TRBD1 (5 bases). CDR3 loop: CASSLAPGLDTQYF. The CDR3 coding sequence is TGCGCCAGCAGCTTGGCCCCAGGGCTAGATACGCAGTATTTT. Full variable domain (rest looked up from reference TRBV5-1 and TRBJ2-3): KAGVTQTPRYLIKTRGQQVTLSCSPISGHRSVSWYQQTPGQGLQFLFEYFSETQRNKGNFPGRFSGRQFSNSRSEMNVSTLELGDSALYLCASSLAPGLDTQYFGPGTRLTVL.